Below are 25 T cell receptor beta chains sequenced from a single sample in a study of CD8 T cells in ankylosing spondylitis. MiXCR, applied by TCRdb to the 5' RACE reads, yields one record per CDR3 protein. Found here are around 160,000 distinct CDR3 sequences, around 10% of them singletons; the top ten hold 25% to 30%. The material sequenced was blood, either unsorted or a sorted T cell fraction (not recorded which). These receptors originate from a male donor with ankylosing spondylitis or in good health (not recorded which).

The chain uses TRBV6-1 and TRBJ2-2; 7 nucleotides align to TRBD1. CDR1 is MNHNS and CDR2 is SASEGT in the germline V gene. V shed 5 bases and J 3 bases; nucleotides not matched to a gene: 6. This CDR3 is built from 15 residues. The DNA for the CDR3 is TGTGCCAGCAGTCGAGACAGGGTGGACACCGGGGAGCTGTTTTTT. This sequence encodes CASSRDRVDTGELFF.

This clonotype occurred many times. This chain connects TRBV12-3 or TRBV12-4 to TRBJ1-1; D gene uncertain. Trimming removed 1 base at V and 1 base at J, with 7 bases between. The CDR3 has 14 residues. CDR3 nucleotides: TGTGCCAGCAGTTTAGTACGACAGAACACTGAAGCTTTCTTT. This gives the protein CASSLVRQNTEAFF.

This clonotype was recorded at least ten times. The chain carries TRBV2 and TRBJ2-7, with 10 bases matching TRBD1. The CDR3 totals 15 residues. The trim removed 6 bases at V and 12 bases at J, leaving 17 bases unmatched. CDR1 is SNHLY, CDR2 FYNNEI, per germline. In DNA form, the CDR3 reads TGTGCCAGCAGCGACAGGGGGCTAGCGGCTTATGGTCGGTACTTC. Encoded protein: CASSDRGLAAYGRYF.

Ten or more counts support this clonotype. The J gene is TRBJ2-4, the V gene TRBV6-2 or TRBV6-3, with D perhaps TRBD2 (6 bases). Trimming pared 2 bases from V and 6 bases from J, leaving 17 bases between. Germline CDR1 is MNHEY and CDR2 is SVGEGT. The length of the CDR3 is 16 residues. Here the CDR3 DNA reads TGTGCCAGCAGTTACGGTCCGGGGATGCGGGGAAACATTCAGTACTTC. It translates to CASSYGPGMRGNIQYF.

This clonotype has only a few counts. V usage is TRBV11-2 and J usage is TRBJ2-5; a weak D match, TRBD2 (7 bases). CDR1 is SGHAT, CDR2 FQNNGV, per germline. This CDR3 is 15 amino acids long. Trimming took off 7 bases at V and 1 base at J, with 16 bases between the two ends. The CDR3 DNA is TGTGCCAGCACCACGTTGGGGGGGGCCCAAGAGACCCAGTACTTC. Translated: CASTTLGGAQETQYF.

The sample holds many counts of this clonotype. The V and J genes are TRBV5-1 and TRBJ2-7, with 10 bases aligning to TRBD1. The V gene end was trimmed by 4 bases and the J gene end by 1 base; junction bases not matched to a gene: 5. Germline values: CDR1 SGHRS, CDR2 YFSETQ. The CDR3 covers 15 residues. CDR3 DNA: TGCGCCAGCAGCAAGGACAGGGGGAGGTCCTACGAGCAGTACTTC. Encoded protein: CASSKDRGRSYEQYF.

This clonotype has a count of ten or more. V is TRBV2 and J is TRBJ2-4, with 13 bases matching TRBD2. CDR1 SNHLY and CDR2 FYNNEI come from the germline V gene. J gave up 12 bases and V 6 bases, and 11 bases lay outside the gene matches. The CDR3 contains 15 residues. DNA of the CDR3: TGTGCCAGCAGCGGTGGACTAGCGGGAGAGCGAGCTCAGTACTTC. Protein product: CASSGGLAGERAQYF.

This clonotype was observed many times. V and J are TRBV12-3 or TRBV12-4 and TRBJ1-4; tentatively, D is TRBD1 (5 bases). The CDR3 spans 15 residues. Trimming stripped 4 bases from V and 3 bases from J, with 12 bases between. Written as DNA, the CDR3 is TGTGCCAGCAGTTCGAGGGACGGATCTAATGAAAAACTGTTTTTT. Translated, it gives CASSSRDGSNEKLFF.

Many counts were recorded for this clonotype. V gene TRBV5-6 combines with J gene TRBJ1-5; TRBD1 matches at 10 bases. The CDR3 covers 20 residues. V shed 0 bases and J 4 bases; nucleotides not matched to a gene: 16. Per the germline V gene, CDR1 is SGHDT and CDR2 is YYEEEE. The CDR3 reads CASSLAPSKGQGTRNQPQHF. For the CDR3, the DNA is TGTGCCAGCAGCTTGGCCCCCTCGAAGGGACAGGGGACACGAAATCAGCCCCAGCATTTT. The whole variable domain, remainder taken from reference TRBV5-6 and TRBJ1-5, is DAGVTQSPTHLIKTRGQQVTLRCSPKSGHDTVSWYQQALGQGPQFIFQYYEEEERQRGNFPDRFSGHQFPNYSSELNVNALLLGDSALYLCASSLAPSKGQGTRNQPQHFGDGTRLSIL.

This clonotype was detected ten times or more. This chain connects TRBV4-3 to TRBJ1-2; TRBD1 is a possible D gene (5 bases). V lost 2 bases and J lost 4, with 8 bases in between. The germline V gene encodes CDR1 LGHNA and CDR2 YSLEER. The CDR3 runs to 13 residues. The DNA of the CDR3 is TGCGCCAGCAGCCAAAGGGACTCCTATGGCTACACCTTC. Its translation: CASSQRDSYGYTF.

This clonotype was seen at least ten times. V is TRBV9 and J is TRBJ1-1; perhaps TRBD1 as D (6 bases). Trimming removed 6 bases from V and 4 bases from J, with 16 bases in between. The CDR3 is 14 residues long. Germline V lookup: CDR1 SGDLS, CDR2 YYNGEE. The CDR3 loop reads CASTGGAKSTEAFF. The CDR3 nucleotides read TGTGCCAGCACGGGGGGCGCGAAATCCACTGAAGCTTTCTTT.

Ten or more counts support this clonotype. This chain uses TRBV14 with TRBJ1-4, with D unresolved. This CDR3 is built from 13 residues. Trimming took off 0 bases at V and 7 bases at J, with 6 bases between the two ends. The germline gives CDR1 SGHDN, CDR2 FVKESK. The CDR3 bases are TGTGCCAGCAGCCAAGATTTGGGTGAAAAACTGTTTTTT. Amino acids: CASSQDLGEKLFF.

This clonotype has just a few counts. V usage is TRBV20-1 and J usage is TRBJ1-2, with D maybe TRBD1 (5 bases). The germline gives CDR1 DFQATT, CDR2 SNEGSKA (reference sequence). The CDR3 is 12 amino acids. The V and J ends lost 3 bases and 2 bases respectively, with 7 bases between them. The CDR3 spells CSASTGNYGYTF. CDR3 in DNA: TGCAGTGCTAGCACAGGCAACTATGGCTACACCTTC.

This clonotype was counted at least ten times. The DNA for the CDR3 is TGCAGCGTTGCTGGGGGAAGTGGCATTGACTACAATGAGCAGTTCTTC. Translation: CSVAGGSGIDYNEQFF. This chain links TRBV29-1 with TRBJ2-1; D could derive from TRBD1 or TRBD2 (5 bases each). The CDR3 loop spans 16 amino acids. V was shortened by 4 bases and J by 3 bases, with 19 bases between the two germline ends. The germline CDR1 and CDR2 sequences are SQVTM and ANQGSEA.

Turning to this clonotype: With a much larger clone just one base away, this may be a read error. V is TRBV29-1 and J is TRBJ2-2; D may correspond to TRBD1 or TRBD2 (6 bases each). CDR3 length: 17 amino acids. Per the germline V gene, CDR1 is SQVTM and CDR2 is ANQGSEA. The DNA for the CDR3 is TGCAGCGTTGAGTTCCAGACTCAGGGGAGGAACACCGGGGAGCAGTTTTTT. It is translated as CSVEFQTQGRNTGEQFF.

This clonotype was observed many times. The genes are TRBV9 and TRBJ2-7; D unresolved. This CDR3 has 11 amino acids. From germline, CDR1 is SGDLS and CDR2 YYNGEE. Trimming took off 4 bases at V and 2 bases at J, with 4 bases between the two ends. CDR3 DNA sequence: TGTGCCAGCAGCCCCACCTACGAGCAGTACTTC. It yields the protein CASSPTYEQYF.

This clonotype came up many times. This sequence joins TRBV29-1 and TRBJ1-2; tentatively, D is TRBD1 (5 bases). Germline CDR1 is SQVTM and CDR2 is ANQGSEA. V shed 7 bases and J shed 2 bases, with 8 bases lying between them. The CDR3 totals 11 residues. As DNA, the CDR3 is TGCAGCGCTACAGGAAACTATGGCTACACCTTC. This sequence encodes CSATGNYGYTF.

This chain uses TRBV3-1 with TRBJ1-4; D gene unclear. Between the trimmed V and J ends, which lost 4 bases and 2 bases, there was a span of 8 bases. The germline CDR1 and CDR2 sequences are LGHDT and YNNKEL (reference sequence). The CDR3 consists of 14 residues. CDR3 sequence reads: CASSPGRTNEKLFF. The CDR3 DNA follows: TGTGCCAGCAGCCCGGGCCGCACTAATGAAAAACTGTTTTTT.

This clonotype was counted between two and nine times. CDR3 region: CASSPSGGASEQFF. In DNA, the CDR3 is TGTGCCAGCAGCCCTAGCGGGGGGGCTTCCGAGCAGTTCTTC. This chain links TRBV12-3 or TRBV12-4 with TRBJ2-1; 12 bases agree with TRBD2. This CDR3 is built from 14 residues. The junction had 7 bases not matched to a gene; V was cut back by 6 bases and J by 10 bases.

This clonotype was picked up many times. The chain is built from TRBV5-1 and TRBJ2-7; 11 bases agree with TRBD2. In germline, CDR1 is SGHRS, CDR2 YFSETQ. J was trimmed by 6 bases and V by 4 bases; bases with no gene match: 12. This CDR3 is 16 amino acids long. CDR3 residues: CASSRGGLADLGEQYF. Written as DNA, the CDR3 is TGCGCCAGCAGCCGCGGGGGACTAGCGGACCTGGGCGAGCAGTACTTC.

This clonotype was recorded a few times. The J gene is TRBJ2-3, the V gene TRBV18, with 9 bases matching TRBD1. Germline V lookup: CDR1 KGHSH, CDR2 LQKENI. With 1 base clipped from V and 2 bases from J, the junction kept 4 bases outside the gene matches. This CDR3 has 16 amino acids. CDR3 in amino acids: CASSPRQGVATDTQYF. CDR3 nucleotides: TGTGCCAGCTCACCACGACAGGGGGTGGCCACAGATACGCAGTATTTT.

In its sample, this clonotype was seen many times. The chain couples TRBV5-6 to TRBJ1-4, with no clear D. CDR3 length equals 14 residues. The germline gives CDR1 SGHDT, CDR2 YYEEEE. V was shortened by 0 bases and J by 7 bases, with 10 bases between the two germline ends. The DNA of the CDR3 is TGTGCCAGCAGCTTGGAAAGGAGACTTGAAAAACTGTTTTTT. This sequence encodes CASSLERRLEKLFF.

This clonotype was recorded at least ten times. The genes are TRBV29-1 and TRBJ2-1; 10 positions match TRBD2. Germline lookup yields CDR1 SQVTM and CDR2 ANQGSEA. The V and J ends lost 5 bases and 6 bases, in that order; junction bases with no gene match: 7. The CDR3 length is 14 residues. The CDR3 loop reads CSVSPSGGLNEQFF. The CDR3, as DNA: TGCAGCGTTTCCCCTAGCGGGGGACTCAATGAGCAGTTCTTC.

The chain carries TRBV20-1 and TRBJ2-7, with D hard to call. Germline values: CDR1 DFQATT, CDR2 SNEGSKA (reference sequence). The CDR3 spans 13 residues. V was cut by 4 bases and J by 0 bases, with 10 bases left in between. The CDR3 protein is CSAKGPPSYEQYF. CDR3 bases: TGCAGTGCTAAAGGTCCCCCCTCCTACGAGCAGTACTTC.

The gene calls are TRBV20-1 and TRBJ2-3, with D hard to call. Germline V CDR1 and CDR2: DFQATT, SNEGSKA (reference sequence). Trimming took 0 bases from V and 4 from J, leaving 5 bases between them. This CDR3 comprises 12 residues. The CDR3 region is CSARDAADTQYF. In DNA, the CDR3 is TGCAGTGCTAGAGACGCAGCAGATACGCAGTATTTT.